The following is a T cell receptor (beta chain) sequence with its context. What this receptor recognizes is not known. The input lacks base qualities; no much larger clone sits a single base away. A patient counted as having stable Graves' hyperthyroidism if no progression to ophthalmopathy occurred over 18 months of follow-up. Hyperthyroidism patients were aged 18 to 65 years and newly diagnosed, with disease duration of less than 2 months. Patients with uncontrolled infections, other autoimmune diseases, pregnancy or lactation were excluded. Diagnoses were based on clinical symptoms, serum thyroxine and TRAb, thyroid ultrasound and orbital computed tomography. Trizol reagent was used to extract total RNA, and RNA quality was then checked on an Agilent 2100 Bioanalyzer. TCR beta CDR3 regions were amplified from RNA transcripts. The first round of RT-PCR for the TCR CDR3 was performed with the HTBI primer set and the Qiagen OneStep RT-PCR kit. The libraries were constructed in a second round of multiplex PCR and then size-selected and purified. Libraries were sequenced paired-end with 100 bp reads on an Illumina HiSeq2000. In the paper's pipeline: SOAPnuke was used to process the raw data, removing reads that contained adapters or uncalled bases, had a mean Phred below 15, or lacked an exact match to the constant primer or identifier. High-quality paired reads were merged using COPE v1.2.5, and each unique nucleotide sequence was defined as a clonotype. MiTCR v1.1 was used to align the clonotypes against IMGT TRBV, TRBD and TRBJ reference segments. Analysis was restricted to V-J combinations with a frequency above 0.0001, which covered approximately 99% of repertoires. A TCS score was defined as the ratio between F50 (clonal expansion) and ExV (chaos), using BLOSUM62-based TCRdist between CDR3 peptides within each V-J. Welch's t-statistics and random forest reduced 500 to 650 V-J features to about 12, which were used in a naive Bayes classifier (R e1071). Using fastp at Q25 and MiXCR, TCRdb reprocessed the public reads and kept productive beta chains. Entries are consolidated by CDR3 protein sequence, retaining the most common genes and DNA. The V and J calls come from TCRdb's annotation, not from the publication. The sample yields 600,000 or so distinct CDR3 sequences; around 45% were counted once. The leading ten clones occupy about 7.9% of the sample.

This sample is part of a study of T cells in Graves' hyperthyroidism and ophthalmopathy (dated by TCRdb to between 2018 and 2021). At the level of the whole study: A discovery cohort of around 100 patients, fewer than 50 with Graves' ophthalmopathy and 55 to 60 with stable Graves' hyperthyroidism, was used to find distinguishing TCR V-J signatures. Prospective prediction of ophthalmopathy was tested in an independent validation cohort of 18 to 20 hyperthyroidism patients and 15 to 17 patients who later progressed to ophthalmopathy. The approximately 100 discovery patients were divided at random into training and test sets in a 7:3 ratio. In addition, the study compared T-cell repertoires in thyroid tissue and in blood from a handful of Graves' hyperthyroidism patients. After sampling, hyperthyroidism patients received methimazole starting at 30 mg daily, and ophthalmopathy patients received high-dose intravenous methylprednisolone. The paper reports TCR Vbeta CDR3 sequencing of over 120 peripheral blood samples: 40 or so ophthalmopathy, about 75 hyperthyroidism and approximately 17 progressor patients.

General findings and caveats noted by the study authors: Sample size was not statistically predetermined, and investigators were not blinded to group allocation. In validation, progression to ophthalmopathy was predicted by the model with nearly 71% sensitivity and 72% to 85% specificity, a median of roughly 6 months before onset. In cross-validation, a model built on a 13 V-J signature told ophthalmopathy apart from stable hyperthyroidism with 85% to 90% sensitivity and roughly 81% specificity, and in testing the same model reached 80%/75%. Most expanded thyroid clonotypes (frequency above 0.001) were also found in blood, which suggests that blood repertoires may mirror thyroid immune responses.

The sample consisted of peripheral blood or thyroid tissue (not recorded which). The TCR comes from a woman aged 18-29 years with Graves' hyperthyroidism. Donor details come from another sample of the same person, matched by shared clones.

DNA sequence: TGTGCCAGCAGCGCCGGACTAGCGGGCCTGGGGGAGCAGTACTTC. It specifies CASSAGLAGLGEQYF. This chain joins TRBV7-9 to TRBJ2-7; 11 nucleotides in the junction match TRBD2. Its CDR3 holds 15 amino acids, cysteine through phenylalanine. Left in the record is the CDR3 DNA by itself, 45 bases read in frame from the first base. Relative to germline, V is missing 5 bases and J is missing 7 bases, with 10 bases of the junction outside any gene match. CDR1 is given as SEHNR and CDR2 as FQNEAQ, both from the germline V gene (reference sequence).